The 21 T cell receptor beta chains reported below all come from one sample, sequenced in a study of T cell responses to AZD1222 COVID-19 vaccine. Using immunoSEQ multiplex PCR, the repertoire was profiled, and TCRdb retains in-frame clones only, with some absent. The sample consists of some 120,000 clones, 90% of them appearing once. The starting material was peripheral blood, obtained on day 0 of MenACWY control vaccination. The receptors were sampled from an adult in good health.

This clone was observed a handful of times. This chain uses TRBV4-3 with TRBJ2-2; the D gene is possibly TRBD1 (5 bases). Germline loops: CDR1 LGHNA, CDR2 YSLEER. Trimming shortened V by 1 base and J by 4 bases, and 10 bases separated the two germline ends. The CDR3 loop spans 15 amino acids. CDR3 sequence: CASSQGVTATGELFF. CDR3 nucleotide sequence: TGCGCCAGCAGCCAAGGTGTGACAGCCACCGGGGAGCTGTTTTTT.

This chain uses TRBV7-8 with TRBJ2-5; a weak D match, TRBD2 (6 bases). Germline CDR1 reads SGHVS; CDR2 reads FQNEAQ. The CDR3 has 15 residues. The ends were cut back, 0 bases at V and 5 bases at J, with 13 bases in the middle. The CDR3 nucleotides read TGTGCCAGCAGCTTAGCGCCGGGAGCGGAGGAGACCCAGTACTTC. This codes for CASSLAPGAEETQYF.

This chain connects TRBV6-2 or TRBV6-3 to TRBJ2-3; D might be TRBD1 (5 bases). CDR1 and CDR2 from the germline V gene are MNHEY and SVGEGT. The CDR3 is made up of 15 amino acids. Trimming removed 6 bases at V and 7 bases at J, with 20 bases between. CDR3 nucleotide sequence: TGTGCCAGCAGCGCCCAGGGTCTCCAGACGAATACGCAGTATTTT. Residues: CASSAQGLQTNTQYF.

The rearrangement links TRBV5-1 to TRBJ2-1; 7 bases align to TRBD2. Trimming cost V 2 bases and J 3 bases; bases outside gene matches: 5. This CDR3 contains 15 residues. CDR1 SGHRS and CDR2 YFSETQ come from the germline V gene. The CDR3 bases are TGCGCCAGCAGCTTTGGAGCGGGGCTCTACAATGAGCAGTTCTTC. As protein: CASSFGAGLYNEQFF.

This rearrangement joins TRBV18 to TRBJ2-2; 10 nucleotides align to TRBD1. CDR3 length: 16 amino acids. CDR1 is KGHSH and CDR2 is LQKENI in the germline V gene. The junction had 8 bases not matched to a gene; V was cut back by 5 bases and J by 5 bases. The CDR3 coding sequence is TGTGCCAGCTCAGCGACAGGGGGCAGGAGTACCGGGGAGCTGTTTTTT. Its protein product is CASSATGGRSTGELFF.

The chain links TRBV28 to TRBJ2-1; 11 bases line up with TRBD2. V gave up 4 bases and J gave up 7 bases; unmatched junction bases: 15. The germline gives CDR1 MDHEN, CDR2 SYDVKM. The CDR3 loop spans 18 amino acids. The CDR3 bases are TGTGCCAGCAGTTCCCCTGTTGGGCTAGCGGGAGGAGTAAATGAGCAGTTCTTC. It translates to CASSSPVGLAGGVNEQFF.

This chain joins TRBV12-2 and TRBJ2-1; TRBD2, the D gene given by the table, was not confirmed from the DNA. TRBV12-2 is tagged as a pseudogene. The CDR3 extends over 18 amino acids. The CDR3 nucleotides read TGTGCAAGTCGCTCCTTGGGACTAGCGGGAGGGCCGGAAAATGAGCAGTTCTTC. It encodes CASRSLGLAGGPENEQFF.

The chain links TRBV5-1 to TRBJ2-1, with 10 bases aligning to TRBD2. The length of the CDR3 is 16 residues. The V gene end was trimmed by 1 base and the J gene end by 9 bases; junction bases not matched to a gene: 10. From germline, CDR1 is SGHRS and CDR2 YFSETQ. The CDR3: CASSLSEASGSGEQFF. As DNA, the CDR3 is TGCGCCAGCAGCTTGAGTGAGGCTAGCGGGAGTGGTGAGCAGTTCTTC.

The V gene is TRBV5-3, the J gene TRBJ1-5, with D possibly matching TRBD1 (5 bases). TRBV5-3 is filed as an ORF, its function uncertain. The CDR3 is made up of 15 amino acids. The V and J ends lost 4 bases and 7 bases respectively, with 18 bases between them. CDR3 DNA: TGTGCCAGAAGCCCGGGCTACAACAGGAAACAGCCCCAGCATTTT. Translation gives CARSPGYNRKQPQHF.

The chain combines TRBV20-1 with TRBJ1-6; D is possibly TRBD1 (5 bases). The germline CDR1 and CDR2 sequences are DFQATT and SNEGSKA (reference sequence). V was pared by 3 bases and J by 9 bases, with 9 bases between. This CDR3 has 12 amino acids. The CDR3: CSASGAGSPLHF. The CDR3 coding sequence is TGCAGTGCTAGTGGGGCTGGTTCACCCCTCCACTTT.

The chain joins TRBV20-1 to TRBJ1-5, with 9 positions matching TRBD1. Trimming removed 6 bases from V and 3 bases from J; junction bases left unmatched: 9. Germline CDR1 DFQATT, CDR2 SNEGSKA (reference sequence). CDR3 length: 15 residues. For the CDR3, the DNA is TGCAGTGCAAGTCCCGGGACAGGGTTCAATCAGCCCCAGCATTTT. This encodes CSASPGTGFNQPQHF.

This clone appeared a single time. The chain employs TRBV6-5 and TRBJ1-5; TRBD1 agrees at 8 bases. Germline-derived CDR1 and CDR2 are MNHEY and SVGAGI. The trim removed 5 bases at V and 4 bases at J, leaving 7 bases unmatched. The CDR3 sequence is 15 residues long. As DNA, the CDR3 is TGTGCCAGCAGTCCCGGGACAGGTCGTAATCAGCCCCAGCATTTT. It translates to CASSPGTGRNQPQHF.

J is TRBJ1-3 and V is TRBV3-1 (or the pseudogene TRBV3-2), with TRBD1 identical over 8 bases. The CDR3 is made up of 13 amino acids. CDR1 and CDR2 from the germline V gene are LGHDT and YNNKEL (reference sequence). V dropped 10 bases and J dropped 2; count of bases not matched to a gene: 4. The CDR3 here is CATSTGAGNTIYF. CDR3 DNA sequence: TGTGCCACCTCGACAGGGGCTGGAAACACCATATATTTT.

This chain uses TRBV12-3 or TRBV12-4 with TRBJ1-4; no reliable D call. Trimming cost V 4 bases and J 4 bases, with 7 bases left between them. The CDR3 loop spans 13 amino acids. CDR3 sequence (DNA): TGTGCCAGCAGTTCTGCCCGTAATGAAAAACTGTTTTTT. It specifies CASSSARNEKLFF.

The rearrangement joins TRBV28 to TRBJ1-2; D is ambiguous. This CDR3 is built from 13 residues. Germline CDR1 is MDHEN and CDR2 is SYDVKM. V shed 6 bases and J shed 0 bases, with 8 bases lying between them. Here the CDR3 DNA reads TGTGCCAGCAGCCGATTTACTAACTATGGCTACACCTTC. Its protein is CASSRFTNYGYTF.

The CDR3 sequence is CASSLWAATNNSPLHF. The CDR3 nucleotides are TGTGCCAGCAGCTTATGGGCAGCGACAAATAATTCACCCCTCCACTTT. The chain is built from TRBV7-8 and TRBJ1-6, with D hard to call. There are 16 residues in the CDR3. CDR1 is SGHVS, CDR2 FQNEAQ, per germline. Trimming pared 2 bases from V and 5 bases from J, leaving 13 bases between.

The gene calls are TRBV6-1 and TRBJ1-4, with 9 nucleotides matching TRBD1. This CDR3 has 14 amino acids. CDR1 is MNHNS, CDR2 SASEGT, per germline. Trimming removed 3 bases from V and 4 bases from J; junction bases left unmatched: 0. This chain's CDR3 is CASSEDRGNEKLFF. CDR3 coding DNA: TGTGCCAGCAGTGAGGACAGGGGTAATGAAAAACTGTTTTTT.

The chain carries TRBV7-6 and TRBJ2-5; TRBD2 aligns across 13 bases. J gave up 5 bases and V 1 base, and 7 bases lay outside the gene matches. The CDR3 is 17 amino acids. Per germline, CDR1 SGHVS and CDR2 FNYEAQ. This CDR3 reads CASSLVRLAGGSETQYF. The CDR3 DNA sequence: TGTGCCAGCAGCTTAGTCCGACTAGCGGGGGGATCGGAGACCCAGTACTTC.

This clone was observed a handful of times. The CDR3 sequence is CATSGDREYEKLFF. CDR3 in DNA: TGTGCCACCAGCGGGGACAGAGAGTATGAAAAACTGTTTTTT. The chain has TRBV15 and TRBJ1-4, with 7 bases identical to TRBD1. CDR1 and CDR2 from the germline V gene are LNHNV and YYDKDF (reference sequence). The length of the CDR3 is 14 residues. The junction had 6 bases not matched to a gene; V was cut back by 5 bases and J by 6 bases. The full variable domain, in which reference TRBV15 and TRBJ1-4 provide the parts outside the CDR3, is DAMVIQNPRYQVTQFGKPVTLSCSQTLNHNVMYWYQQKSSQAPKLLFHYYDKDFNNEADTPDNFQSRRPNTSFCFLDIRSPGLGDTAMYLCATSGDREYEKLFFGSGTQLSVL.

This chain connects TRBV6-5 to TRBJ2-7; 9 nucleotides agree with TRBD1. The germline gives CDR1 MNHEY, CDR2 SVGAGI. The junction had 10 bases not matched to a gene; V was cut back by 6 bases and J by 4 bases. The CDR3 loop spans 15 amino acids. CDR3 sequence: CASRGSGTGSYEQYF. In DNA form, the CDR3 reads TGTGCCAGCAGGGGGAGTGGGACAGGGTCATACGAGCAGTACTTC.

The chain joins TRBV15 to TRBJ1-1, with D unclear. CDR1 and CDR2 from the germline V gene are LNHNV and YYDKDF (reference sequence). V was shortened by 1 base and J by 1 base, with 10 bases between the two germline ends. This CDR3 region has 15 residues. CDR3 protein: CATSRAERPNTEAFF. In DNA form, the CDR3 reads TGTGCCACCAGCAGAGCCGAGCGACCGAACACTGAAGCTTTCTTT. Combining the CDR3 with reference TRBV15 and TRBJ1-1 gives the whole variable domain DAMVIQNPRYQVTQFGKPVTLSCSQTLNHNVMYWYQQKSSQAPKLLFHYYDKDFNNEADTPDNFQSRRPNTSFCFLDIRSPGLGDTAMYLCATSRAERPNTEAFFGQGTRLTVV.